The T cell receptor beta chain under discussion was sequenced for a study of blood T cell repertoires in COVID-19. The overall study: Italy, Spain and the United States were the sources of the convalescent and acute COVID-19 samples.

CDR1 KGHSH and CDR2 LQKENI come from the germline V gene. V trimming: 0 bases; J trimming: 2 bases; junction bases outside the gene matches: 3. This CDR3 is built from 16 residues. Study processing details: Amplification of reference gene primers was used by the study to estimate nucleated cell counts. Produced via immunoSEQ multiplex PCR; TCRdb's table is partial and in-frame only. Clone size and the V and J calls come from that table; the DNA yielded D and trimming. The repertoire holds approximately 300,000 clones, with around 90% as singletons. The sample consisted of peripheral blood. The rearrangement joins TRBV18 to TRBJ2-1; 8 bases map to TRBD2. This receptor was identified in a man aged 18 to 30 who had recovered from COVID-19. CDR3 sequence: CASSPPNGRAYNEQFF. As DNA, the CDR3 is TGTGCCAGCTCACCACCTAACGGGAGGGCCTACAATGAGCAGTTCTTC.